The 26 T cell receptor beta chains below all came from one sample that was sequenced in a study of blood T cell repertoires in COVID-19. The protocol was immunoSEQ multiplex PCR, while the TCRdb copy is restricted to in-frame clones and leaves out a portion. The sample consists of around 100,000 clones, around 85% of them appearing once. Sample: peripheral blood. The receptor set was obtained from a human donor in a cohort sampled during active COVID-19.

The chain links TRBV11-3 to TRBJ2-3; D might be TRBD2 (5 bases). The V gene lost 3 bases and the J gene lost 5 bases, with 12 bases spanning the gap. CDR3 size: 14 residues. Germline values: CDR1 SGHNT, CDR2 YENEEA. The CDR3 DNA reads as TGTGCCAGCAGCTTTTCGCTAGCCGGAGATACGCAGTATTTT. Protein: CASSFSLAGDTQYF.

This clone was counted once. This rearrangement joins TRBV18 to TRBJ2-1; TRBD2 aligns across 10 bases. V lost 1 base to trimming and J lost 3 bases; unmatched junction nucleotides: 3. The germline V gene encodes CDR1 KGHSH and CDR2 LQKENI. The length of the CDR3 is 16 residues. Written as DNA, the CDR3 is TGTGCCAGCTCACCACAGTCTAGCGGGGGCTACAATGAGCAGTTCTTC. It specifies CASSPQSSGGYNEQFF.

The chain uses TRBV5-5 and TRBJ2-3; TRBD1 might be the D (7 bases). Trimming pared 7 bases from V and 1 base from J, leaving 19 bases between. There are 16 residues in the CDR3. Germline V lookup: CDR1 SGHKS, CDR2 YYEKEE (reference sequence). CDR3 DNA: TGTGCCAGCTGCAGGGAAGGGGGCGGGGGCACAGATACGCAGTATTTT. This codes for CASCREGGGGTDTQYF.

About this clone: One end of the junction fails to match germline, which may point to a read error. The chain joins TRBV6-1 to TRBJ2-3; 7 bases align to TRBD1. The germline gives CDR1 MNHNS, CDR2 SASEGT. This CDR3 comprises 13 residues. The CDR3 nucleotides are TGTGCCAGCAGTGAAGCGCTTTTGGACAGGCTGAATTTT. The encoded protein is CASSEALLDRLNF.

The chain combines TRBV5-1 with TRBJ1-1, with 7 nucleotides matching TRBD1. This CDR3 spans 14 amino acids. CDR1 is SGHRS, CDR2 YFSETQ, per germline. J gave up 7 bases and V 4 bases, and 10 bases lay outside the gene matches. CDR3 nucleotide sequence: TGCGCCAGCAGCCTCAACACAGGGGTGATTGAAGCTTTCTTT. Protein product: CASSLNTGVIEAFF.

The rearrangement links TRBV11-1 to TRBJ2-1; D unresolved. Germline loops: CDR1 SGHAT, CDR2 FQDESV (reference sequence). Trimming cost V 1 base and J 9 bases, with 4 bases left between them. The CDR3 totals 11 residues. The CDR3 region has the DNA TGTGCCAGCAGCTTAGGCGGTGAGCAGTTCTTC. This translates into CASSLGGEQFF.

The chain recombines TRBV3-1 (or the pseudogene TRBV3-2) with TRBJ1-2, with TRBD1 matching over 7 bases. Germline V gene lookup returns CDR1 LGHDT and CDR2 YNNKEL (reference sequence). This CDR3 comprises 15 residues. J was trimmed by 1 base and V by 4 bases; bases with no gene match: 6. The CDR3 protein is CASSPRGDNNYGYTF. The DNA for the CDR3 is TGTGCCAGCAGCCCCAGGGGGGACAATAACTATGGCTACACCTTC.

The chain couples TRBV6-2 or TRBV6-3 to TRBJ2-1, with 9 nucleotides matching TRBD1. After removal of 4 bases from V and 4 bases from J, the junction contained 5 bases not matched to a gene. The CDR3 spans 15 residues. Per germline, CDR1 MNHEY and CDR2 SVGEGT. The DNA for the CDR3 is TGTGCCAGCAGTTGGGGACAGGGCGATTACAATGAGCAGTTCTTC. Translating gives CASSWGQGDYNEQFF.

V is TRBV3-1 (or the pseudogene TRBV3-2) and J is TRBJ1-2, with D unclear. The CDR3 sequence is 15 residues long. The V and J ends lost 0 bases and 4 bases respectively, with 12 bases between them. Germline V lookup: CDR1 LGHDT, CDR2 YNNKEL (reference sequence). The CDR3: CASSQDMEGIYGYTF. The CDR3 region has the DNA TGTGCCAGCAGCCAAGATATGGAGGGAATCTATGGCTACACCTTC.

The chain joins TRBV11-1 to TRBJ2-5; a possible D gene is TRBD2 (6 bases). V lost 5 bases and J lost 1, with 11 bases in between. This CDR3 region has 14 residues. Germline V gene sequence: CDR1 SGHAT, CDR2 FQDESV (reference sequence). CDR3 nucleotides: TGTGCCAGCAGCCATCTAGCGTTCCAAGAGACCCAGTACTTC. Protein product: CASSHLAFQETQYF.

This sequence joins TRBV9 and TRBJ1-3, with D possibly matching TRBD1 (5 bases). This CDR3 is built from 14 residues. Germline CDR1 reads SGDLS; CDR2 reads YYNGEE. With 4 bases removed from V and 4 bases from J, the gap between germline ends came to 12 bases. For the CDR3, the DNA is TGTGCCAGCAGCCCCCAGGGATCGGGAAACACCATATATTTT. It is translated as CASSPQGSGNTIYF. The variable domain in full, with the rest retrieved from reference TRBV9 and TRBJ1-3, is DSGVTQTPKHLITATGQRVTLRCSPRSGDLSVYWYQQSLDQGLQFLIQYYNGEERAKGNILERFSAQQFPDLHSELNLSSLELGDSALYFCASSPQGSGNTIYFGEGSWLTVV.

This clone was seen a single time. V and J are TRBV3-1 (or the pseudogene TRBV3-2) and TRBJ1-3; TRBD1 agrees at 7 bases. This CDR3 is 19 amino acids long. In germline, CDR1 is LGHDT, CDR2 YNNKEL (reference sequence). V shed 2 bases and J 0 bases; nucleotides not matched to a gene: 13. The CDR3 region has the DNA TGTGCCAGCAGCCAATTTTCATGGGCCGGGACAGACTCTGGAAACACCATATATTTT. This codes for CASSQFSWAGTDSGNTIYF.

This rearrangement joins TRBV6-6 to TRBJ1-2, with 9 bases fitting TRBD1. The CDR3 has 15 residues. Germline CDR1 MNHNY, CDR2 SVGAGI (reference sequence). V lost 3 bases, J lost 7 bases, and 9 bases stayed unmatched. The CDR3: CASSYTGGALGGYTF. The CDR3 region has the DNA TGTGCCAGCAGTTATACAGGGGGCGCCCTGGGTGGCTACACCTTC.

The chain couples TRBV11-2 to TRBJ2-7; TRBD1 might be the D (6 bases). In germline, CDR1 is SGHAT, CDR2 FQNNGV. V was shortened by 6 bases and J by 2 bases, with 11 bases between the two germline ends. This CDR3 contains 13 residues. This CDR3 is CASSSTGTYEQYF. CDR3 bases: TGTGCCAGCAGTTCTACAGGGACCTACGAGCAGTACTTC.

The chain carries TRBV6-2 or TRBV6-3 and TRBJ2-5; 10 bases line up with TRBD2. V dropped 5 bases and J dropped 4; count of bases not matched to a gene: 7. The CDR3 runs to 15 residues. Germline CDR1 is MNHEY and CDR2 is SVGEGT. The CDR3 region has the DNA TGTGCCAGCAGTAAAAAGCGGGGGGGTAGAGAGACCCAGTACTTC. Its protein product is CASSKKRGGRETQYF.

This chain joins TRBV7-9 and TRBJ2-6, with no clear D. This CDR3 has 15 residues. Germline V CDR1 and CDR2: SEHNR, FQNEAQ (reference sequence). V dropped 3 bases and J dropped 3 bases, with 9 bases sitting between them. The CDR3 spells CASSLAGFGANVLTF. The CDR3 DNA sequence: TGTGCCAGCAGCTTGGCAGGCTTTGGGGCCAACGTCCTGACTTTC.

This clone was detected only a few times. The rearrangement links TRBV3-1 (or the pseudogene TRBV3-2) to TRBJ2-5; the D is unclear. The germline gives CDR1 LGHDT, CDR2 YNNKEL (reference sequence). The CDR3 runs 12 residues. The V end lost 3 bases, the J end lost 3 bases, and 5 bases lay between the germline ends. The CDR3 DNA sequence: TGTGCCAGCAGCCAGTTCGAAGAGACCCAGTACTTC. Residues: CASSQFEETQYF.

The gene calls are TRBV27 and TRBJ1-1; 8 nucleotides match TRBD1. Germline values: CDR1 MNHEY, CDR2 SMNVEV (reference sequence). The V gene end was trimmed by 5 bases and the J gene end by 1 base; junction bases not matched to a gene: 9. This CDR3 is 16 amino acids long. CDR3 residues: CASSPRTGKTNTEAFF. CDR3 in DNA: TGTGCCAGCAGTCCACGGACAGGGAAGACGAACACTGAAGCTTTCTTT.

This clone was picked up one time. The rearrangement joins TRBV2 to TRBJ2-3; 12 nucleotides agree with TRBD2. There are 15 residues in the CDR3. J lost 5 bases, V lost 3 bases, and 3 bases had no gene match. The V gene's germline CDR1 is SNHLY and CDR2 FYNNEI. DNA for the CDR3: TGTGCCAGCAGTGATACTAGCGGGGGGCGAGATACGCAGTATTTT. Translating it yields CASSDTSGGRDTQYF.

The CDR3 here is CASSRGSNTEAFF. CDR3 DNA sequence: TGTGCCAGCAGCAGGGGGTCCAACACTGAAGCTTTCTTT. The chain carries TRBV6-6 and TRBJ1-1; 7 bases map to TRBD1. This CDR3 spans 13 amino acids. Germline CDR1 is MNHNY and CDR2 is SVGAGI (reference sequence). V shed 6 bases and J 2 bases; nucleotides not matched to a gene: 3.

The V call is TRBV9, the J call TRBJ2-5; 16 bases fit TRBD2. Germline trimming cut 3 bases from V and 3 bases from J; bases unmatched to any gene: 5. This CDR3 region has 17 residues. Germline CDR1 SGDLS, CDR2 YYNGEE. CDR3 in amino acids: CASSEGTSGGAEETQYF. CDR3 nucleotide sequence: TGTGCCAGCAGCGAGGGGACTAGCGGGGGGGCGGAAGAGACCCAGTACTTC.

The chain combines TRBV19 with TRBJ1-1, with D possibly matching TRBD1 (5 bases). CDR1 is LNHDA, CDR2 SQIVND, per germline (reference sequence). V lost 5 bases, J lost 1 base, and 8 bases lay in between. The CDR3 totals 13 residues. The CDR3 DNA reads as TGTGCCAGTAGTTGGCAGGGGAACACTGAAGCTTTCTTT. Translated: CASSWQGNTEAFF.

V usage is TRBV29-1 and J usage is TRBJ2-7; possibly TRBD2 for D (5 bases). Trimming shortened V by 1 base and J by 7 bases, and 14 bases separated the two germline ends. The CDR3 has 13 amino acids. Germline V gene data show CDR1 as SQVTM and CDR2 as ANQGSEA. CDR3 bases: TGCAGCGTTGAAGTAAGGCAGGCGGGTGAGCAGTACTTC. Protein product: CSVEVRQAGEQYF.

This chain links TRBV10-3 with TRBJ1-1, with TRBD1 identical over 7 bases. CDR3 length: 15 residues. The V gene end was trimmed by 5 bases and the J gene end by 0 bases; junction bases not matched to a gene: 6. CDR1 is ENHRY and CDR2 is SYGVKD in the germline V gene. The CDR3 protein is CAISHRGNMNTEAFF. In DNA, the CDR3 is TGTGCCATCAGTCACAGGGGCAATATGAACACTGAAGCTTTCTTT.

The chain combines TRBV30 with TRBJ1-2; 7 bases align to TRBD1. CDR3 size: 15 residues. V shed 0 bases, J shed 3 bases, and the junction held 7 bases outside the gene matches. Germline CDR1 is GTSNPN and CDR2 is SVGIG (reference sequence). CDR3 region: CAWSVQWDRHYGYTF. Written as DNA, the CDR3 is TGTGCCTGGAGTGTACAGTGGGACAGACACTATGGCTACACCTTC.

The gene calls are TRBV2 and TRBJ2-3; D is unclear. Trimming removed 1 base at V and 4 bases at J, with 6 bases between. Germline V CDR1 and CDR2: SNHLY, FYNNEI. The CDR3 loop spans 13 amino acids. The chain's CDR3 is CASSEVRADTQYF. CDR3 DNA sequence: TGTGCCAGCAGTGAAGTTAGAGCAGATACGCAGTATTTT.